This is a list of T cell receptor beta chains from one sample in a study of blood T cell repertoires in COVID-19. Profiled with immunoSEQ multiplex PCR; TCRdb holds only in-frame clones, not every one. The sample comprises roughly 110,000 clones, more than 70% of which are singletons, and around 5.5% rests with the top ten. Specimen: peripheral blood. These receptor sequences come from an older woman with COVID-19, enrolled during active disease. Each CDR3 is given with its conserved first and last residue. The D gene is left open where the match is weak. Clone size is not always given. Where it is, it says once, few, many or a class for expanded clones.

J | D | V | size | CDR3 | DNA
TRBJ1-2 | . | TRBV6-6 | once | CASSYPGRFDYGYTF | TGTGCCAGCAGTTACCCCGGGAGATTCGACTATGGCTACACCTTC
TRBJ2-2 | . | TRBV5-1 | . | CASSTMMASSAGELFF | TGCGCCAGCAGCACCATGATGGCTAGCTCTGCCGGGGAGCTGTTTTTT
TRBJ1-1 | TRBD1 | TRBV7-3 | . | CASSSGTANTEAFF | TGTGCCAGCAGCTCCGGGACAGCGAACACTGAAGCTTTCTTT
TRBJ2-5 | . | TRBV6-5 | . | CASSYFQRQFQYF | TGTGCCAGCAGTTACTTCCAACGACAGTTCCAGTACTTC
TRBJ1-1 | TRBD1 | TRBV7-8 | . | CASSLDPRGKNAGEAFF | TGTGCCAGCAGCTTAGACCCCAGGGGGAAGAACGCGGGGGAAGCTTTCTTT
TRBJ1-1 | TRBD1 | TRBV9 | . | CASSVGETGAANTEAFF | TGTGCCAGCAGCGTAGGAGAGACAGGGGCCGCGAACACTGAAGCTTTCTTT
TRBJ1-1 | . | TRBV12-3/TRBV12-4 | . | CASSYIGNTEAFF | TGTGCCAGCAGTTACATTGGGAACACTGAAGCTTTCTTT
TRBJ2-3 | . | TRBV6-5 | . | CASSSLDTQYF | TGTGCCAGCAGTTCGTTAGATACGCAGTATTTT
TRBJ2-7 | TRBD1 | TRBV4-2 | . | CASSQSFSGGFYEQYF | TGTGCCAGCAGCCAGAGTTTTTCAGGGGGCTTCTACGAGCAGTACTTC
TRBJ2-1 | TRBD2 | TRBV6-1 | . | CASSERGLAVLRPYNEQFF | TGTGCCAGCAGTGAGAGGGGACTAGCGGTCCTAAGGCCATACAATGAGCAGTTCTTC
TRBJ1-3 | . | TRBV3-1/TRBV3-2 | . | CASSSSGDTIYF | TGTGCCAGCAGCTCCAGCGGGGACACCATATATTTT
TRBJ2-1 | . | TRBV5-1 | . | CASRPTVGEQFF | TGCGCCAGCAGACCGACAGTAGGTGAGCAGTTCTTC
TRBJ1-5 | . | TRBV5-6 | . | CASSLAGDQPQHF | TGTGCCAGCAGCTTGGCAGGGGATCAGCCCCAGCATTTT
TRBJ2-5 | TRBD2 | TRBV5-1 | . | CASSLGLAGGQETQYF | TGCGCCAGCAGCTTAGGACTAGCGGGGGGCCAAGAGACCCAGTACTTC
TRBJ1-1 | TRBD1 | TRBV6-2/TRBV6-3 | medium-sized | CASSSSGTDYLKAFF | TGTGCCAGCAGTTCCTCCGGGACAGACTATCTGAAAGCTTTCTTT
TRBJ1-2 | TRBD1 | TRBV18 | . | CASSPPGTGGAGDYGYTF | TGTGCCAGCTCACCACCGGGAACAGGGGGCGCCGGGGACTATGGCTACACCTTC
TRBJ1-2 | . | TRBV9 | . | CASSVDGTQAYGYTF | TGTGCCAGCAGCGTAGATGGAACACAGGCCTATGGCTACACCTTC
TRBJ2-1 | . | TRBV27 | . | CASSPGLEGAGQFF | TGTGCCAGCAGTCCCGGGTTAGAAGGTGCTGGGCAGTTCTTC
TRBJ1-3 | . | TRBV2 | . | CASSTGSSGNTIYF | TGTGCCAGCTCTACCGGGTCCTCTGGAAACACCATATATTTT
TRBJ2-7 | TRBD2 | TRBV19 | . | CASRGRGDYEQYF | TGTGCCAGTAGGGGGAGGGGAGACTACGAGCAGTACTTC
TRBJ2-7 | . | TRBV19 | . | CASSFDRRPSYEQYF | TGTGCCAGTAGTTTCGACAGGAGACCCTCCTACGAGCAGTACTTC
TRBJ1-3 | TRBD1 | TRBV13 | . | CASSPGTGYGNTIYF | TGTGCCAGCAGCCCTGGGACAGGGTATGGAAACACCATATATTTT
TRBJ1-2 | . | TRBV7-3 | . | CASSSNQNNYGYTF | TGTGCCAGCAGCTCGAACCAGAATAACTATGGCTACACCTTC
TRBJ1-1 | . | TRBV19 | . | CASRRARNTEAFF | TGTGCCAGTAGGAGGGCTCGGAACACTGAAGCTTTCTTT
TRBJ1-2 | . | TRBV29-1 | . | CSVGGEFDGYTF | TGCAGCGTTGGAGGAGAGTTTGACGGCTACACCTTC
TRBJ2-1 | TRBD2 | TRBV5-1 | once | CASSLWLAGKEQFF | TGCGCCAGCAGCTTGTGGCTAGCGGGGAAAGAGCAGTTCTTC